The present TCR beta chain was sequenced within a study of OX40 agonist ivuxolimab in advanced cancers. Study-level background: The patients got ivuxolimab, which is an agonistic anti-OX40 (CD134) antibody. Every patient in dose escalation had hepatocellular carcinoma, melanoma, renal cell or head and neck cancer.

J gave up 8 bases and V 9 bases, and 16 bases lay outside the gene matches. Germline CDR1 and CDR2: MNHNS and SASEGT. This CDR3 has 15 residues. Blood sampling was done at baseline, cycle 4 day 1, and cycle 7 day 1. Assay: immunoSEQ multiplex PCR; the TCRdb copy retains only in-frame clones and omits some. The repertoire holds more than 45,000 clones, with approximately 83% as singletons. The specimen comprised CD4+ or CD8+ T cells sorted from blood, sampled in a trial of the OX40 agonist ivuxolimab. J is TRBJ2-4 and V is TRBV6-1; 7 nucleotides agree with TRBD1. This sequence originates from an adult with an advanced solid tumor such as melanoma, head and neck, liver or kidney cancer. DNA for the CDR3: TGTGCCAGTAGATCGCAGACAGGGCTGTTGGACATTCAGTACTTC. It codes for CASRSQTGLLDIQYF.